The TCR beta chain under discussion was sequenced for a study of T cells in Graves' hyperthyroidism and ophthalmopathy. This CDR3 has 14 amino acids. Germline CDR1 DFQATT, CDR2 SNEGSKA (reference sequence). The hyperthyroidism patients had all been newly diagnosed, and their disease duration was under 2 months. Their ages ranged from 18 to 65 years. Sampled blood dates from first hyperthyroidism diagnosis, and it precedes any ophthalmopathy symptoms. TCR beta CDR3 sequences were amplified from RNA transcripts. HTBI primers were the set used in a first-round RT-PCR of the TCR CDR3. Via MiXCR, TCRdb re-called the multiplex PCR reads, giving one row per CDR3 protein. The table lists roughly 250,000 distinct CDR3 sequences, roughly 15% of them singletons. Details on this clonotype: A read error may produce the germline difference seen at one junction end.

The clonotype was recovered from a woman aged 40 to 50 with Graves' hyperthyroidism that later progressed to Graves' ophthalmopathy. The genes are TRBV20-1 and TRBJ1-5; possibly TRBD1 for D (6 bases). Specimen: blood. The CDR3 region is CGASDRNSNQPQHF. CDR3 DNA: TGCGGTGCTAGTGACAGGAATAGCAATCAGCCCCAGCATTTT.